This passage covers 2 T cell receptor beta chains from one sample sequenced in a study of blood T cell repertoires in COVID-19. The repertoire was sequenced with immunoSEQ multiplex PCR; TCRdb's copy has only in-frame clones and lacks some. The repertoire has around 310,000 clones, around 91% of them found once; the top ten carry 1%. Sequencing was carried out using peripheral blood. Receptors were obtained from a woman aged 40 to 55 with COVID-19, enrolled during active disease.

The rearrangement uses TRBV20-1 and TRBJ2-1; 7 bases match TRBD2. J lost 14 bases, V lost 1 base, and 2 bases had no gene match. CDR3 length: 10 amino acids. Germline CDR1 DFQATT, CDR2 SNEGSKA (reference sequence). The CDR3 here is CSARGTSEFF. The CDR3 coding sequence is TGCAGTGCTAGAGGGACTAGTGAGTTCTTC.

This clone was recorded only once. The CDR3 region is CASSQGGPDTQYF. The CDR3 bases are TGTGCCAGCAGCCAGGGAGGGCCAGATACGCAGTATTTT. The chain is built from TRBV3-1 (or the pseudogene TRBV3-2) and TRBJ2-3, with 7 bases matching TRBD2. The trim removed 3 bases at V and 4 bases at J, leaving 1 base unmatched. This CDR3 comprises 13 residues. Per the germline V gene, CDR1 is LGHDT and CDR2 is YNNKEL (reference sequence).